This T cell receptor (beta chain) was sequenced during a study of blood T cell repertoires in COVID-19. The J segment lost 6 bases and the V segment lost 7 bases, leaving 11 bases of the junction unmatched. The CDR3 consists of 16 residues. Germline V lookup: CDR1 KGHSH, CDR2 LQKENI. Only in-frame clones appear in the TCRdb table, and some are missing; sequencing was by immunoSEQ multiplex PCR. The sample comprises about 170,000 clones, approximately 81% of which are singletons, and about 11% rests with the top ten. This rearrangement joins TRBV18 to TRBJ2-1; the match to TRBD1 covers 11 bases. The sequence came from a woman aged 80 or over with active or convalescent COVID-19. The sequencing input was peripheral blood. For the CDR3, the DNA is TGTGCCAGCTACCCCGGGACAGGGGGGTTAGCCAATGAGCAGTTCTTC. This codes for CASYPGTGGLANEQFF.